The 28 T cell receptor beta chains reported below all come from one sample, sequenced in a study of Ad26.COV2.S vaccination and SARS-CoV-2 variants. Some clones are missing from TCRdb's copy, which holds only in-frame ones; the method was immunoSEQ multiplex PCR. The profile shows hundreds of thousands of clones, around 89% of them singletons. The treatment: roughly 18 received Ad26.COV2.S at low or high dose, single or two shots; 5 received placebo; per-sample allocation not given. Sampling occurred on day 63 after the first vaccine or placebo injection. This material consisted of peripheral blood, taken in a trial of Ad26.COV2.S vaccine versus placebo. The receptor set was obtained from a person between 18 and 65 years old who received the Ad26.COV2.S COVID-19 vaccine or a placebo.

The chain recombines TRBV11-3 with TRBJ2-3; 9 nucleotides agree with TRBD1. V was pared by 5 bases and J by 5 bases, with 8 bases of the junction left unmatched. CDR1 and CDR2 from the germline V gene are SGHNT and YENEEA. The CDR3 extends over 15 amino acids. The CDR3 loop is CASSLGTGQRDTQYF. The CDR3 bases are TGTGCCAGCAGCCTTGGGACAGGGCAGAGAGATACGCAGTATTTT.

This chain links TRBV19 with TRBJ1-2; D possibly corresponds to TRBD1 (5 bases). The CDR3 consists of 13 residues. The V and J ends lost 5 bases and 4 bases respectively, with 11 bases between them. CDR1 LNHDA and CDR2 SQIVND come from the germline V gene (reference sequence). In DNA, the CDR3 is TGTGCCAGTAGTCGGGACTTCCTCTATGGCTACACCTTC. It is translated as CASSRDFLYGYTF.

V usage is TRBV6-4 and J usage is TRBJ1-2; D is undetermined. The CDR3 is 12 residues long. V was clipped by 2 bases and J by 6 bases, with 7 bases between them. Germline lookup yields CDR1 MRHNA and CDR2 SNTAGT. The DNA for the CDR3 is TGTGCCAGCAGTGACCAGGATCATGGCTACACCTTC. Translation: CASSDQDHGYTF.

The chain couples TRBV6-5 to TRBJ1-3; TRBD1 is a possible D gene (6 bases). The CDR3 contains 15 residues. V was clipped by 4 bases and J by 0 bases, with 10 bases between them. The V gene's germline CDR1 is MNHEY and CDR2 SVGAGI. The CDR3 region has the DNA TGTGCCAGCAGTTCCCAGGGGTTCTCTGGAAACACCATATATTTT. Translated: CASSSQGFSGNTIYF.

The chain is built from TRBV18 and TRBJ2-5, with D possibly matching TRBD1 (6 bases). Between the trimmed V and J ends, which lost 0 bases and 1 base, there was a span of 9 bases. The length of the CDR3 is 15 residues. The germline CDR1 and CDR2 sequences are KGHSH and LQKENI. This CDR3 is CASSPPTGAQETQYF. CDR3 nucleotide sequence: TGTGCCAGCTCACCACCGACAGGCGCCCAAGAGACCCAGTACTTC.

The chain uses TRBV3-1 (or the pseudogene TRBV3-2) and TRBJ1-2; D call uncertain. The CDR3 runs 11 residues. Germline loops: CDR1 LGHDT, CDR2 YNNKEL (reference sequence). V was shortened by 1 base and J by 7 bases, with 4 bases between the two germline ends. CDR3 residues: CASSQGAGYTF. The CDR3 region has the DNA TGTGCCAGCAGCCAAGGGGCTGGCTACACCTTC.

This sequence joins TRBV12-3 or TRBV12-4 and TRBJ2-3; 7 nucleotides agree with TRBD2. The J segment lost 5 bases and the V segment lost 3 bases, leaving 2 bases of the junction unmatched. The CDR3 covers 13 residues. The CDR3 DNA reads as TGTGCCAGCAGTTTGGAGCGGGGAGATACGCAGTATTTT. Translated, it gives CASSLERGDTQYF.

The rearrangement uses TRBV3-1 (or the pseudogene TRBV3-2) and TRBJ1-3, with 8 bases lining up with TRBD1. The CDR3 covers 15 residues. V shed 8 bases, J shed 2 bases, and the junction held 8 bases outside the gene matches. CDR1 LGHDT and CDR2 YNNKEL come from the germline V gene (reference sequence). As DNA, the CDR3 is TGTGCCAGCGGAAGGTTACAGGGGGCTGGAAACACCATATATTTT. It translates to CASGRLQGAGNTIYF.

CDR3 protein: CASSFVVDEKLFF. The CDR3 region has the DNA TGTGCCAGCAGCTTCGTCGTGGATGAAAAACTGTTTTTT. V is TRBV7-9 and J is TRBJ1-4; no reliable D call. Germline V gives CDR1 SEHNR, CDR2 FQNEAQ (reference sequence). Trimming left V 3 bases short and J 6 bases short, with 8 bases between. The CDR3 extends over 13 amino acids.

The genes are TRBV5-6 and TRBJ2-2, with D hard to call. V was shortened by 1 base and J by 3 bases, with 1 base between the two germline ends. CDR1 is SGHDT, CDR2 YYEEEE, per germline. This CDR3 has 12 amino acids. This chain's CDR3 is CASSLHTGELFF. DNA for the CDR3: TGTGCCAGCAGCTTGCACACCGGGGAGCTGTTTTTT.

The chain links TRBV28 to TRBJ1-6; a weak D match, TRBD1 (5 bases). V gave up 3 bases and J gave up 8 bases, with 11 bases separating them. Germline V CDR1 and CDR2: MDHEN, SYDVKM. This CDR3 is 14 amino acids long. The CDR3 DNA follows: TGTGCCAGCAGTTTCGGGACCGATTATTCACCCCTCCACTTT. This encodes CASSFGTDYSPLHF.

This chain uses TRBV7-3 with TRBJ1-5; D remains unclear. The CDR3 contains 13 residues. Germline assignment: CDR1 SGHTA and CDR2 FQGTGA. Deletions cut 5 bases from V and 4 bases from J, with 9 bases between. The chain's CDR3 is CASSPLPNQPQHF. The CDR3 bases are TGTGCCAGCAGCCCCCTCCCGAATCAGCCCCAGCATTTT.

The J gene is TRBJ2-7, the V gene TRBV7-9; no definite D call. Per germline, CDR1 SEHNR and CDR2 FQNEAQ (reference sequence). Between the trimmed V and J ends, which lost 1 base and 2 bases, there was a span of 3 bases. The CDR3 sequence is 12 residues long. In nucleotides, the CDR3 is TGTGCCAGCAGCTTAGACCCCTACGAGCAGTACTTC. It is translated as CASSLDPYEQYF. The full variable domain, rest sourced from reference TRBV7-9 and TRBJ2-7, is DTGVSQNPRHKITKRGQNVTFRCDPISEHNRLYWYRQTLGQGPEFLTYFQNEAQLEKSRLLSDRFSAERPKGSFSTLEIQRTEQGDSAMYLCASSLDPYEQYFGPGTRLTVT.

CDR3 sequence reads: CASSPTSSYEQYF. In DNA form, the CDR3 reads TGTGCCAGCAGTCCGACTAGCTCCTACGAGCAGTACTTC. The V gene is TRBV12-3 or TRBV12-4, the J gene TRBJ2-7; tentative D call: TRBD2 (6 bases). The V end lost 5 bases, the J end lost 0 bases, and 8 bases lay between the germline ends. The CDR3 loop spans 13 amino acids.

The chain couples TRBV5-1 to TRBJ2-1, with TRBD2 matching 7 bases. The J segment lost 0 bases and the V segment lost 4 bases, leaving 13 bases of the junction unmatched. The CDR3 has 18 amino acids. Germline V lookup: CDR1 SGHRS, CDR2 YFSETQ. This CDR3 reads CASSPEGLREFSYNEQFF. In DNA form, the CDR3 reads TGCGCCAGCAGCCCCGAGGGTTTGCGGGAGTTCTCCTACAATGAGCAGTTCTTC.

CDR3 nucleotide sequence: TGTGCCAGCAGTTACTCGGCGCAGTGGACCTACGAGCAGTACTTC. This sequence encodes CASSYSAQWTYEQYF. This chain links TRBV6-2 or TRBV6-3 with TRBJ2-7; D unresolved. Trimming left V 0 bases short and J 2 bases short, with 11 bases between. Germline CDR1 is MNHEY and CDR2 is SVGEGT. The CDR3 covers 15 residues.

This clone was seen once. The gene calls are TRBV20-1 and TRBJ2-1; TRBD2 might be the D (5 bases). The length of the CDR3 is 13 residues. The V end lost 3 bases, the J end lost 6 bases, and 12 bases lay between the germline ends. Germline CDR1 DFQATT, CDR2 SNEGSKA (reference sequence). The CDR3 sequence: CSASLGKGNEQFF. CDR3 in DNA: TGCAGTGCTAGTCTCGGGAAGGGCAATGAGCAGTTCTTC.

The chain uses TRBV4-1 and TRBJ1-1, with D possibly matching TRBD1 (5 bases). The CDR3 is 14 residues long. Germline CDR1 is MGHRA and CDR2 is YSYEKL. Trimming stripped 2 bases from V and 4 bases from J, with 11 bases between. The CDR3 loop reads CASSQRGDRTEAFF. Here the CDR3 DNA reads TGCGCCAGCAGCCAAAGGGGCGACCGCACTGAAGCTTTCTTT.

The sample holds a few counts of this clone. This chain links TRBV5-4 with TRBJ1-4; the D is unclear. The CDR3 runs to 14 residues. Germline V gene lookup returns CDR1 SGHNT and CDR2 YYREEE (reference sequence). V lost 0 bases, J lost 8 bases, and 11 bases lay in between. In nucleotides, the CDR3 is TGTGCCAGCAGCTTGGAGGGTGGAAGAGAAAAACTGTTTTTT. This sequence encodes CASSLEGGREKLFF.

V gene TRBV27 combines with J gene TRBJ2-3, with D maybe TRBD1 (5 bases). Germline CDR1 reads MNHEY; CDR2 reads SMNVEV (reference sequence). CDR3 length: 15 residues. V lost 4 bases and J lost 1, with 12 bases in between. The CDR3 spells CASSSQGRGTDTQYF. CDR3 coding DNA: TGTGCCAGCAGTTCTCAGGGAAGGGGCACAGATACGCAGTATTTT.

The rearrangement links TRBV27 to TRBJ2-7, with 9 bases aligning to TRBD1. Germline values: CDR1 MNHEY, CDR2 SMNVEV (reference sequence). Trimming at V came to 3 bases and at J to 3 bases, leaving 9 bases not matched to a gene. The CDR3 has 16 amino acids. This chain's CDR3 is CASSLRRQGVVYEQYF. The CDR3 region has the DNA TGTGCCAGCAGTTTGCGACGACAGGGGGTTGTCTACGAGCAGTACTTC.

J is TRBJ1-2 and V is TRBV2; D not certain. The V gene lost 11 bases and the J gene lost 0 bases, with 10 bases spanning the gap. Germline assignment: CDR1 SNHLY and CDR2 FYNNEI. The CDR3 is 12 residues long. The CDR3 bases are TGTGCCGCAAGCAGCACTAACTATGGCTACACCTTC. Protein sequence: CAASSTNYGYTF.

J is TRBJ1-5 and V is TRBV6-5, with D possibly matching TRBD1 (5 bases). V dropped 0 bases and J dropped 7 bases, with 7 bases sitting between them. CDR1 is MNHEY, CDR2 SVGAGI, per germline. The CDR3 sequence is 13 residues long. As DNA, the CDR3 is TGTGCCAGCAGTTACTCTGACAGACAGCCCCAGCATTTT. This codes for CASSYSDRQPQHF.

The chain joins TRBV19 to TRBJ2-7, with 7 positions matching TRBD2. The CDR3 is 14 amino acids. Germline V CDR1 and CDR2: LNHDA, SQIVND (reference sequence). V dropped 5 bases and J dropped 0; count of bases not matched to a gene: 4. CDR3 sequence (DNA): TGTGCCAGTAGTCCTGTAGCGGGCTCCTACGAGCAGTACTTC. Amino acids: CASSPVAGSYEQYF.

This chain connects TRBV7-8 to TRBJ2-6; D gene ambiguous. V lost 2 bases, J lost 0 bases, and 8 bases lay in between. The germline CDR1 and CDR2 sequences are SGHVS and FQNEAQ. The CDR3 extends over 16 amino acids. CDR3 DNA: TGTGCCAGCAGCTTAATACGACCCTCTGGGGCCAACGTCCTGACTTTC. Translating it yields CASSLIRPSGANVLTF.

CDR3 sequence (DNA): TGCAGTGCTAGTCAGTTTGCAGGATATAACTATGGCTACACCTTC. Amino acids: CSASQFAGYNYGYTF. V gene TRBV20-1 combines with J gene TRBJ1-2; D not certain. This CDR3 has 15 amino acids. V dropped 3 bases and J dropped 1 base, with 15 bases sitting between them. Germline loops: CDR1 DFQATT, CDR2 SNEGSKA (reference sequence).

V and J are TRBV7-9 and TRBJ2-7, with D possibly TRBD1 on 5 matching bases. CDR3 length: 16 amino acids. Trimming took 0 bases from V and 0 from J, leaving 12 bases between them. Germline CDR1 SEHNR, CDR2 FQNEAQ (reference sequence). CDR3 sequence: CASSLAKLTVSYEQYF. In DNA form, the CDR3 reads TGTGCCAGCAGCTTAGCTAAGTTGACAGTCTCCTACGAGCAGTACTTC.

This clone was seen a single time. V gene TRBV2 combines with J gene TRBJ1-1; tentatively, D is TRBD1 (5 bases). Germline CDR1 SNHLY, CDR2 FYNNEI. Deletions cut 8 bases from V and 11 bases from J, with 15 bases between. The CDR3 has 11 residues. The CDR3 is CASQGDSMAFF. The DNA of the CDR3 is TGTGCCAGCCAAGGGGACTCCATGGCTTTCTTT.